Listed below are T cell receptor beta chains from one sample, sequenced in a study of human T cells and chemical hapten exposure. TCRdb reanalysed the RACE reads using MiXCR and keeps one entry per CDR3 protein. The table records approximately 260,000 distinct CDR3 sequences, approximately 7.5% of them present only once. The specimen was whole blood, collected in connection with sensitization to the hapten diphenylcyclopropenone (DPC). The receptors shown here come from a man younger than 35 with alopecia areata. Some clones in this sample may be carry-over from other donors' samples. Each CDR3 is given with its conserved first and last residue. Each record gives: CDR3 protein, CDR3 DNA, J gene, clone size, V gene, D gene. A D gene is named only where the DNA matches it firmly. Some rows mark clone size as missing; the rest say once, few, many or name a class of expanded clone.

CDR3aa: CASSLAISETQYF
CDR3nt: TGTGCCAGCAGCTTAGCAATCAGCGAGACCCAGTACTTC
j_gene: TRBJ2-5
abundance: few
v_gene: TRBV5-6
d_gene: .

CDR3aa: CASHRQELVGYGYTF
CDR3nt: TGTGCCAGCCACAGACAGGAGCTAGTGGGGTATGGCTACACCTTC
j_gene: TRBJ1-2
abundance: many
v_gene: TRBV12-3/TRBV12-4
d_gene: .

CDR3aa: CASSPQAGRQETQYF
CDR3nt: TGTGCCAGCAGCCCCCAGGCGGGACGGCAAGAGACCCAGTACTTC
j_gene: TRBJ2-5
abundance: .
v_gene: TRBV27
d_gene: .

CDR3aa: CASSETGVGGAFF
CDR3nt: TGTGCCAGCAGTGAAACAGGGGTAGGGGGGGCTTTCTTT
j_gene: TRBJ1-1
abundance: few
v_gene: TRBV6-1
d_gene: TRBD1

CDR3aa: CASSYEVTVREETQYF
CDR3nt: TGTGCCAGCAGTTATGAGGTCACGGTTAGGGAAGAGACCCAGTACTTC
j_gene: TRBJ2-5
abundance: few
v_gene: TRBV6-2/TRBV6-3
d_gene: .

CDR3aa: CATDREKSNQPQHF
CDR3nt: TGTGCCACCGACAGGGAGAAGAGCAATCAGCCCCAGCATTTT
j_gene: TRBJ1-5
abundance: .
v_gene: TRBV10-3
d_gene: TRBD1

CDR3aa: CASGPQGIPNEQFF
CDR3nt: TGCGCCAGTGGGCCCCAAGGGATCCCCAATGAGCAGTTCTTC
j_gene: TRBJ2-1
abundance: few
v_gene: TRBV5-1
d_gene: .

CDR3aa: CASSPNIATNEKLFF
CDR3nt: TGTGCCAGCTCTCCGAACATCGCAACTAATGAAAAACTGTTTTTT
j_gene: TRBJ1-4
abundance: .
v_gene: TRBV18
d_gene: .

CDR3aa: CASIRGDSYNEQFF
CDR3nt: TGTGCCAGCATCCGGGGGGACTCCTACAATGAGCAGTTCTTC
j_gene: TRBJ2-1
abundance: .
v_gene: TRBV2
d_gene: TRBD2

CDR3aa: CASSFGTGSSYEQYF
CDR3nt: TGTGCCAGCAGTTTTGGCACAGGTTCCTCCTACGAGCAGTACTTC
j_gene: TRBJ2-7
abundance: few
v_gene: TRBV12-3/TRBV12-4
d_gene: .

CDR3aa: CASSLDRDEKLFF
CDR3nt: TGCGCCAGCAGCTTGGACAGGGATGAAAAACTGTTTTTT
j_gene: TRBJ1-4
abundance: .
v_gene: TRBV5-1
d_gene: .

CDR3aa: CASRNFPGQGGNTGELFF
CDR3nt: TGTGCCAGCAGGAACTTTCCGGGACAGGGAGGAAACACCGGGGAGCTGTTTTTT
j_gene: TRBJ2-2
abundance: .
v_gene: TRBV7-9
d_gene: TRBD1

CDR3aa: CATSDHPDSTDTQYF
CDR3nt: TGTGCCACCAGTGATCACCCAGACAGCACAGATACGCAGTATTTT
j_gene: TRBJ2-3
abundance: few
v_gene: TRBV24-1
d_gene: .

CDR3aa: CASSFGRGTNTEAFF
CDR3nt: TGTGCCAGCAGTTTCGGTCGGGGGACGAACACTGAAGCTTTCTTT
j_gene: TRBJ1-1
abundance: few
v_gene: TRBV12-3/TRBV12-4
d_gene: .

CDR3aa: CSVEETGAGEQYF
CDR3nt: TGCAGCGTTGAAGAGACAGGGGCGGGGGAGCAGTACTTC
j_gene: TRBJ2-7
abundance: many
v_gene: TRBV29-1
d_gene: TRBD1

CDR3aa: CASSLRTGTEAFF
CDR3nt: TGTGCCAGCAGCTTAAGGACGGGAACTGAAGCTTTCTTT
j_gene: TRBJ1-1
abundance: many
v_gene: TRBV7-6
d_gene: .

CDR3aa: CASSRGLSGYTF
CDR3nt: TGTGCCAGCAGCAGGGGGCTGAGTGGCTACACCTTC
j_gene: TRBJ1-2
abundance: few
v_gene: TRBV6-1
d_gene: TRBD1

CDR3aa: CASSGGLGQFF
CDR3nt: TGTGCCAGCAGTGGAGGCTTAGGGCAGTTCTTC
j_gene: TRBJ2-1
abundance: few
v_gene: TRBV14
d_gene: .

CDR3aa: CASSLEPRLRDSPLHF
CDR3nt: TGTGCCAGCAGCTTGGAACCAAGGCTTCGGGATTCACCCCTCCACTTT
j_gene: TRBJ1-6
abundance: many
v_gene: TRBV7-2
d_gene: .

CDR3aa: CASSPHFGTGAREQYF
CDR3nt: TGTGCCAGCAGTCCGCACTTTGGGACAGGGGCCCGGGAGCAGTACTTC
j_gene: TRBJ2-7
abundance: .
v_gene: TRBV12-3/TRBV12-4
d_gene: TRBD1

CDR3aa: CASSECTTYEQYF
CDR3nt: TGTGCCAGCAGTGAATGTACGACCTACGAGCAGTACTTC
j_gene: TRBJ2-7
abundance: .
v_gene: TRBV25-1
d_gene: .

CDR3aa: CSVGGANEKLFF
CDR3nt: TGCAGCGTTGGAGGGGCTAATGAAAAACTGTTTTTT
j_gene: TRBJ1-4
abundance: .
v_gene: TRBV29-1
d_gene: .

CDR3aa: CASSLQGWEKLFF
CDR3nt: TGTGCCAGCAGCTTACAGGGATGGGAAAAACTGTTTTTT
j_gene: TRBJ1-4
abundance: few
v_gene: TRBV7-2
d_gene: .

CDR3aa: CASSGQGSADTQYF
CDR3nt: TGTGCCAGCAGCGGACAGGGTTCCGCAGATACGCAGTATTTT
j_gene: TRBJ2-3
abundance: many
v_gene: TRBV9
d_gene: TRBD1